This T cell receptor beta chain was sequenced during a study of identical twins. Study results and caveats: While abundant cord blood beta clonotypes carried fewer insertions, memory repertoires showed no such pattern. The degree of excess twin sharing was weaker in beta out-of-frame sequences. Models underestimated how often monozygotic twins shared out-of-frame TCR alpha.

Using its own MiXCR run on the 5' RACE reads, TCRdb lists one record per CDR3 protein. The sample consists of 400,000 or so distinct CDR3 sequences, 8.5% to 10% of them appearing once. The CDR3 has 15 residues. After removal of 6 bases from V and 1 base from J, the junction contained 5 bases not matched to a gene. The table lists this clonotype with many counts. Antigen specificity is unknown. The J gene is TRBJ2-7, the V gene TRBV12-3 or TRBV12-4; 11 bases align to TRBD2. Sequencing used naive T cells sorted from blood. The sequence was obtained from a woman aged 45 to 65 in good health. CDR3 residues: CASRGTSGKSYEQYF. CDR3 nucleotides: TGTGCCAGCAGAGGGACTAGCGGAAAATCCTACGAGCAGTACTTC.